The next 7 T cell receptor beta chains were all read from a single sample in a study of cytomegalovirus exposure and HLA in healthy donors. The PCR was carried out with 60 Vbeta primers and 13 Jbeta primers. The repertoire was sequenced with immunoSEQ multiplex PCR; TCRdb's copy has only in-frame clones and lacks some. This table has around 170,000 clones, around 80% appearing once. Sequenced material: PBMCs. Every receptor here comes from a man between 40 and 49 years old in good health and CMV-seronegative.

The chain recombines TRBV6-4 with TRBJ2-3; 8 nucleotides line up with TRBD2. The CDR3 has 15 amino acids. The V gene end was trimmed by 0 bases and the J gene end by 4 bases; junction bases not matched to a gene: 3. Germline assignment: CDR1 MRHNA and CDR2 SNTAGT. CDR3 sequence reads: CASSDSGSGADTQYF. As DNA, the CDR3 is TGTGCCAGCAGTGACTCAGGTAGCGGGGCAGATACGCAGTATTTT.

The CDR3 coding sequence is TGTGCCAGCAGCTTTGTCGTCGGCTACACCTTC. Amino acids: CASSFVVGYTF. The gene calls are TRBV7-2 and TRBJ1-2, with D hard to call. This CDR3 has 11 amino acids. Germline CDR1 is SGHTA and CDR2 is FQGNSA. Trimming took off 3 bases at V and 8 bases at J, with 7 bases between the two ends.

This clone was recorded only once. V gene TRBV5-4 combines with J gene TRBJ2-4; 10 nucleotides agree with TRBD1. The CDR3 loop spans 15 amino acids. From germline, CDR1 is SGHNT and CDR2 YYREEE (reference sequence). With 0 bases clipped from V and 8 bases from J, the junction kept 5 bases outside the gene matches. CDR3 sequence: CASSLGQGALDIQYF. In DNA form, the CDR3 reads TGTGCCAGCAGCTTGGGACAGGGGGCGCTGGACATTCAGTACTTC.

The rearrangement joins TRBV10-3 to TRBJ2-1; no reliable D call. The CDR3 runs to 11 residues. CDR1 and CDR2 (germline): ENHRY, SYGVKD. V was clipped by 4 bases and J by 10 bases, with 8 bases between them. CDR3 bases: TGTGCCATCAGTGGGGCCCTAGAGCAGTTCTTC. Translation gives CAISGALEQFF.

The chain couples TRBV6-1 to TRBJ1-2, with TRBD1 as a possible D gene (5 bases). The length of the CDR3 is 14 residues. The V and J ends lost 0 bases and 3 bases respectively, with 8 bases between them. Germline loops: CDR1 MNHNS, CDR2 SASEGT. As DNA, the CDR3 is TGTGCCAGCAGTGAAGCCCAGGGTTACTATGGCTACACCTTC. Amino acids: CASSEAQGYYGYTF.

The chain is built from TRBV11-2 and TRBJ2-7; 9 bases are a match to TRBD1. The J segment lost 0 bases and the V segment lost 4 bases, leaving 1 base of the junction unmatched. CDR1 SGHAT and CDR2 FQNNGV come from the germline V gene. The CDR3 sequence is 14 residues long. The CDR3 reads CASSWDRVSYEQYF. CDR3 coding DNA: TGTGCCAGCAGCTGGGACAGGGTCTCCTACGAGCAGTACTTC. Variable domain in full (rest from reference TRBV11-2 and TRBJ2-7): EAGVAQSPRYKIIEKRQSVAFWCNPISGHATLYWYQQILGQGPKLLIQFQNNGVVDDSQLPKDRFSAERLKGVDSTLKIQPAKLEDSAVYLCASSWDRVSYEQYFGPGTRLTVT.

The CDR3 DNA sequence: TGTGCCAGCAGCCCGAGAGGTGGCAGTTTAGCCAAAAACATTCAGTACTTC. This encodes CASSPRGGSLAKNIQYF. The rearrangement joins TRBV11-2 to TRBJ2-4, with D unresolved. Trimming took 5 bases from V and 0 from J, leaving 17 bases between them. Germline V gene sequence: CDR1 SGHAT, CDR2 FQNNGV. The CDR3 covers 17 residues.